Shown below are 5 T cell receptor beta chains from a single sample sequenced in a study of technical replicates of blood from a handful of donors. Clones were read by immunoSEQ multiplex PCR, and TCRdb kept only the in-frame ones, dropping some. The sample contains 91,000 or so clones, roughly 96% of which appear only once. The sample comprised T cells isolated from PBMCs. The receptor set was obtained from a human donor in good health.

J is TRBJ2-3 and V is TRBV30, with TRBD1 as a possible D gene (6 bases). In germline, CDR1 is GTSNPN, CDR2 SVGIG (reference sequence). CDR3 size: 15 residues. The V and J ends lost 2 bases and 2 bases respectively, with 14 bases between them. Written as DNA, the CDR3 is TGTGCCTGGAGTCCCGGACAGACGGACACAGATACGCAGTATTTT. This codes for CAWSPGQTDTDTQYF.

The chain recombines TRBV9 with TRBJ1-2, with 10 bases that match TRBD1. This CDR3 region has 16 residues. Trimming at V came to 0 bases and at J to 7 bases, leaving 9 bases not matched to a gene. CDR1 SGDLS and CDR2 YYNGEE come from the germline V gene. The CDR3 is CASSVAGSDRGLGYTF. CDR3 bases: TGTGCCAGCAGCGTAGCGGGATCCGACAGGGGGCTTGGCTACACCTTC. Supplemented by reference TRBV9 and TRBJ1-2, the full variable domain reads DSGVTQTPKHLITATGQRVTLRCSPRSGDLSVYWYQQSLDQGLQFLIQYYNGEERAKGNILERFSAQQFPDLHSELNLSSLELGDSALYFCASSVAGSDRGLGYTFGSGTRLTVV.

The chain uses TRBV5-4 and TRBJ2-3, with D maybe TRBD1 (6 bases). This CDR3 has 13 residues. Germline CDR1 reads SGHNT; CDR2 reads YYREEE (reference sequence). The germline V and J ends were trimmed by 4 bases and 3 bases, with 9 bases remaining between them. CDR3 sequence: CASSGQGTDTQYF. CDR3 sequence (DNA): TGTGCCAGCAGCGGTCAGGGGACAGATACGCAGTATTTT.

This clone showed up just once. The J gene is TRBJ1-2, the V gene TRBV5-1, with unresolved D. Germline V gives CDR1 SGHRS, CDR2 YFSETQ. V lost 4 bases and J 8 bases, leaving 24 bases between the germline ends. This CDR3 comprises 16 residues. DNA for the CDR3: TGCGCCAGCAGCCTTCCAATCTCCGGTGGAGGCTCCGGCTACACCTTC. This encodes CASSLPISGGGSGYTF. The full variable domain, with the rest looked up from reference TRBV5-1 and TRBJ1-2, is KAGVTQTPRYLIKTRGQQVTLSCSPISGHRSVSWYQQTPGQGLQFLFEYFSETQRNKGNFPGRFSGRQFSNSRSEMNVSTLELGDSALYLCASSLPISGGGSGYTFGSGTRLTVV.

The chain has TRBV15 and TRBJ2-7; weak D call: TRBD2 (6 bases). Trimming left V 1 base short and J 4 bases short, with 14 bases between. Germline CDR1 and CDR2: LNHNV and YYDKDF (reference sequence). This CDR3 contains 15 residues. This CDR3 reads CATSRGDGGNYEQYF. The CDR3 DNA sequence: TGTGCCACCAGCAGAGGGGATGGAGGGAATTACGAGCAGTACTTC.